This TCR beta chain originates from a study of T-cell memory formation after mild COVID-19. This clonotype was recorded at least ten times. Its antigen remains unknown. Amplification by 5'RACE using constant-segment primers produced TCR alpha and TCR beta cDNA libraries that carried sample barcodes and UMIs. A single record per CDR3 protein comes from TCRdb applying MiXCR to the 5' RACE reads. The sample includes fewer than 90,000 distinct CDR3 sequences, about 14% of them seen just once. Broader study findings: Contracting CD4+ clones were located mainly in CM and EM, and CD8+ clones in EMRA.

This TCR was sampled from an adult woman who had mild COVID-19 (a few samples of this study predate the infection). Cell type and time point are not known. Sequencing was done on a sample of PBMCs or a T cell subset sorted from them (not recorded which).

In DNA form, the CDR3 reads TGTGCCAGCACCGGACAGGGAAGCCTATACAATGAGCAGTTCTTC. As protein: CASTGQGSLYNEQFF. V gene TRBV25-1 combines with J gene TRBJ2-1, with 8 bases fitting TRBD1. The V gene end was trimmed by 7 bases and the J gene end by 4 bases; junction bases not matched to a gene: 9. The CDR3 is 15 amino acids. Germline assignment: CDR1 MGHDK and CDR2 SYGVNS.